The rows below give T cell receptor beta chains drawn from one sample of a study of cytomegalovirus exposure and HLA in healthy donors. TCRdb's copy holds only in-frame clones and misses some; the assay was immunoSEQ multiplex PCR. Of 210,000 or so clones in the sample, around 78% were seen once. Sequenced: PBMCs. These receptors all come from a boy between 5 and 17 years old in good health and CMV-seronegative. The CDR3 runs from the conserved cysteine through the conserved F or W. Each record gives: J gene, clone size, D gene, V gene, CDR3 protein, CDR3 DNA. The D gene is left open where the match is weak. Only part of the rows carry a size: once, few, many, or a class if the clone is expanded.

J: TRBJ2-2
size: .
D: TRBD2
V: TRBV7-3
CDR3: CASSSIAGETGELFF
DNA: TGTGCCAGCAGCTCCATAGCGGGGGAAACCGGGGAGCTGTTTTTT

J: TRBJ1-1
size: .
D: TRBD1
V: TRBV11-3
CDR3: CASSLVRGTGDNTEAFF
DNA: TGTGCCAGCAGCTTAGTTAGGGGGACAGGGGACAACACTGAAGCTTTCTTT

J: TRBJ1-5
size: .
D: TRBD1
V: TRBV11-3
CDR3: CASSLGGQFFSDNQPQHF
DNA: TGTGCCAGCAGCTTAGGGGGACAGTTTTTTTCGGACAATCAGCCCCAGCATTTT

J: TRBJ2-1
size: .
D: TRBD2
V: TRBV12-5
CDR3: CASGLIGAGVTGNEQFF
DNA: TGTGCTAGTGGTTTGATTGGGGCGGGAGTGACTGGGAATGAGCAGTTCTTC

J: TRBJ2-7
size: .
D: TRBD2
V: TRBV9
CDR3: CASSLGLVPYEQYF
DNA: TGTGCCAGCAGCCTAGGACTAGTGCCCTACGAGCAGTACTTC

J: TRBJ1-6
size: .
D: .
V: TRBV2
CDR3: CASSITGPNSPLHF
DNA: TGTGCCAGCAGCATTACAGGTCCCAATTCACCCCTCCACTTT

J: TRBJ2-1
size: .
D: TRBD2
V: TRBV5-1
CDR3: CASSLAGGLAFDHNEQFF
DNA: TGCGCCAGCAGCTTGGCGGGGGGACTAGCGTTTGACCACAATGAGCAGTTCTTC

J: TRBJ1-1
size: .
D: .
V: TRBV5-1
CDR3: CASSLRQALNTEAFF
DNA: TGCGCCAGCAGCCTCCGACAGGCGTTAAACACTGAAGCTTTCTTT

J: TRBJ2-5
size: .
D: TRBD1
V: TRBV9
CDR3: CASSLGTGWQETQYF
DNA: TGTGCCAGCAGCCTCGGGACAGGGTGGCAAGAGACCCAGTACTTC

J: TRBJ2-7
size: .
D: TRBD1
V: TRBV4-1
CDR3: CASSHFGQGRSYEQYF
DNA: TGCGCCAGCAGCCATTTTGGACAGGGCCGCTCCTACGAGCAGTACTTC

J: TRBJ1-5
size: .
D: TRBD1
V: TRBV18
CDR3: CASSPMGQGSNQPQHF
DNA: TGTGCCAGCTCACCAATGGGACAGGGATCAAATCAGCCCCAGCATTTT

J: TRBJ1-3
size: .
D: .
V: TRBV30
CDR3: CAWSVQGNTIYF
DNA: TGTGCCTGGAGTGTACAGGGAAACACCATATATTTT

J: TRBJ1-1
size: few
D: .
V: TRBV11-1
CDR3: CASSLHRDTEAFF
DNA: TGTGCCAGCAGCTTACATCGAGACACTGAAGCTTTCTTT

J: TRBJ1-1
size: once
D: .
V: TRBV9
CDR3: CASSPRLTFMNTEAFF
DNA: TGTGCCAGCAGCCCCAGACTTACTTTTATGAACACTGAAGCTTTCTTT

J: TRBJ1-5
size: .
D: .
V: TRBV27
CDR3: CASSLIRNSNQPQHF
DNA: TGTGCCAGCAGTTTAATCAGGAATAGCAATCAGCCCCAGCATTTT

J: TRBJ1-1
size: .
D: .
V: TRBV7-9
CDR3: CASTPFGGNTEAFF
DNA: TGTGCCAGCACCCCGTTCGGGGGGAACACTGAAGCTTTCTTT

J: TRBJ2-1
size: .
D: .
V: TRBV7-9
CDR3: CASSPSRVSYNEQFF
DNA: TGTGCCAGCAGCCCCTCCAGGGTCTCCTACAATGAGCAGTTCTTC

J: TRBJ2-7
size: .
D: .
V: TRBV14
CDR3: CASSQGQALDYEQYF
DNA: TGTGCCAGCAGCCAAGGACAGGCGTTGGACTACGAGCAGTACTTC

J: TRBJ2-1
size: few
D: TRBD1
V: TRBV7-9
CDR3: CSSSPRGQIPSYNEQFF
DNA: TGTTCCAGCAGCCCCAGGGGACAGATCCCCTCCTACAATGAGCAGTTCTTC

J: TRBJ2-1
size: .
D: TRBD2
V: TRBV14
CDR3: CASSRTSGRHNEQFF
DNA: TGTGCCAGCAGCCGGACTAGCGGGAGGCACAATGAGCAGTTCTTC

J: TRBJ1-1
size: once
D: .
V: TRBV9
CDR3: CASSVAVNTEAFF
DNA: TGTGCCAGCAGCGTAGCAGTGAACACTGAAGCTTTCTTT

J: TRBJ2-3
size: .
D: .
V: TRBV7-9
CDR3: CASRLRSSPADTQYF
DNA: TGTGCCAGCAGGCTTCGGTCTAGCCCTGCAGATACGCAGTATTTT

J: TRBJ1-6
size: .
D: .
V: TRBV10-2
CDR3: CASSEYSRNSPLHF
DNA: TGCGCCAGCAGTGAATACAGCAGGAATTCACCCCTCCACTTT

J: TRBJ1-1
size: .
D: TRBD1
V: TRBV5-6
CDR3: CASSQDRGQGEAFF
DNA: TGTGCCAGCAGCCAAGACAGGGGGCAGGGTGAAGCTTTCTTT

J: TRBJ2-7
size: .
D: .
V: TRBV9
CDR3: CASSVLGSPSYEQYF
DNA: TGTGCCAGCAGCGTACTAGGCTCTCCCTCCTACGAGCAGTACTTC

J: TRBJ2-7
size: .
D: TRBD2
V: TRBV5-1
CDR3: CASSPGTSGTYEQYF
DNA: TGCGCCAGCAGCCCGGGGACTAGCGGGACCTACGAGCAGTACTTC

J: TRBJ2-7
size: .
D: TRBD1
V: TRBV19
CDR3: CASSSTGPALYEQYF
DNA: TGTGCCAGTAGCTCGACAGGGCCGGCCCTCTACGAGCAGTACTTC

J: TRBJ2-3
size: once
D: TRBD1
V: TRBV9
CDR3: CASSTQGADTQYF
DNA: TGTGCCAGCAGTACACAGGGGGCAGATACGCAGTATTTT

J: TRBJ1-5
size: .
D: .
V: TRBV11-2
CDR3: CASSNLSQPQHF
DNA: TGTGCCAGCAGCAATCTTAGTCAGCCCCAGCATTTT

J: TRBJ1-4
size: .
D: .
V: TRBV19
CDR3: CASSRWGGVGEKLFF
DNA: TGTGCCAGTAGTAGGTGGGGGGGGGTTGGTGAAAAACTGTTTTTT

J: TRBJ1-2
size: once
D: .
V: TRBV9
CDR3: CASSAWGGYTF
DNA: TGTGCCAGCAGCGCTTGGGGCGGCTACACCTTC

J: TRBJ2-7
size: .
D: TRBD1
V: TRBV4-1
CDR3: CASSIRDRDYEQYF
DNA: TGCGCCAGCAGCATCCGGGACAGGGACTACGAGCAGTACTTC

J: TRBJ2-7
size: .
D: .
V: TRBV11-2
CDR3: CASSSDRYEQYF
DNA: TGTGCCAGCAGCTCGGACAGATACGAGCAGTACTTC

J: TRBJ1-1
size: .
D: .
V: TRBV6-5
CDR3: CASSYSRVNTEAFF
DNA: TGTGCCAGCAGTTACTCCCGGGTGAACACTGAAGCTTTCTTT

J: TRBJ2-3
size: .
D: TRBD2
V: TRBV19
CDR3: CASGAGGHADTQYF
DNA: TGTGCCAGTGGAGCGGGGGGGCATGCAGATACGCAGTATTTT

J: TRBJ1-1
size: .
D: .
V: TRBV5-1
CDR3: CASSLDLTEAFF
DNA: TGCGCCAGCAGCTTGGATTTAACTGAAGCTTTCTTT

J: TRBJ1-5
size: .
D: .
V: TRBV2
CDR3: CASTKDSHSNQPQHF
DNA: TGTGCCAGCACTAAGGACAGTCATAGCAATCAGCCCCAGCATTTT